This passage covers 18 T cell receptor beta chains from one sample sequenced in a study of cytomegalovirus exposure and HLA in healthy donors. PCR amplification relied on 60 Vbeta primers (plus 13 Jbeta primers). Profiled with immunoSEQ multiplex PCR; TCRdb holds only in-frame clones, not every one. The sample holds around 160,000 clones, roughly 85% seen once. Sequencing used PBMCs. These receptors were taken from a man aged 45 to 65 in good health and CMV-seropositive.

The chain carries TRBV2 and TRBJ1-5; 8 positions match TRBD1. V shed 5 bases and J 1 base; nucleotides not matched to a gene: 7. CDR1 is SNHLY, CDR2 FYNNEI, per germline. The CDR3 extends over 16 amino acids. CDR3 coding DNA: TGTGCCAGCAGTCGGACAGGGCTAATGAGCAATCAGCCCCAGCATTTT. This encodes CASSRTGLMSNQPQHF.

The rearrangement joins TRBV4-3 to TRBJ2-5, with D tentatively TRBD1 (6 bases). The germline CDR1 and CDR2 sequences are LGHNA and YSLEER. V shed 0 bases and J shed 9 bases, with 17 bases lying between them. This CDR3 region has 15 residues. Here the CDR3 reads CASSQELGAGYAQYF. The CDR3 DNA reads TGCGCCAGCAGCCAAGAACTGGGGGCAGGGTACGCCCAGTACTTC.

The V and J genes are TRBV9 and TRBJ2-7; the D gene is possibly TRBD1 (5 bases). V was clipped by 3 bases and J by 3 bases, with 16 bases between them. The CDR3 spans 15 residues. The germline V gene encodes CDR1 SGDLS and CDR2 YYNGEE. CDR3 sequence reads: CASSGSQGSNYEQYF. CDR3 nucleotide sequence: TGTGCCAGCAGCGGGTCCCAGGGATCTAACTACGAGCAGTACTTC.

CDR3 DNA: TGTGCCAGCAGCTTGGGGGGACAGGCTAGTCAGCCCCAGCATTTT. Translation: CASSLGGQASQPQHF. This sequence joins TRBV5-6 and TRBJ1-5; the match to TRBD1 covers 8 bases. This CDR3 spans 15 amino acids. The ends lost 0 bases at V and 6 bases at J; junction bases unmatched: 5. In germline, CDR1 is SGHDT, CDR2 YYEEEE.

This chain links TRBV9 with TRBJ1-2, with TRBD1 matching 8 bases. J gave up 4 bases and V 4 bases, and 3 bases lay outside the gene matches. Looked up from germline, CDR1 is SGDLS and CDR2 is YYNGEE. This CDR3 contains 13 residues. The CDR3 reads CASSPGQGYGYTF. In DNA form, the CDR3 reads TGTGCCAGCAGCCCTGGACAGGGCTATGGCTACACCTTC.

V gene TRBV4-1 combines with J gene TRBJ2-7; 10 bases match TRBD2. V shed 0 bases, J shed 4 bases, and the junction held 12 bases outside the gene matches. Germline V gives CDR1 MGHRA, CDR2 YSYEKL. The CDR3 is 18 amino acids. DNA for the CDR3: TGCGCCAGCAGCCAAGAAGTGGCTAGCGGGGGCCGGGGTTACGAGCAGTACGTC. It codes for CASSQEVASGGRGYEQYV.

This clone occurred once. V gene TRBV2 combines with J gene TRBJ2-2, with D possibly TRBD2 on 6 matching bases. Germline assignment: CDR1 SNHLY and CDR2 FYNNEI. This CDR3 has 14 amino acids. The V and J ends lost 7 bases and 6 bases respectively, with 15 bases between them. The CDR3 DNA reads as TGTGCCAGCAACATTCTCGGGGAGGCCGGGGAGCTGTTTTTT. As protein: CASNILGEAGELFF.

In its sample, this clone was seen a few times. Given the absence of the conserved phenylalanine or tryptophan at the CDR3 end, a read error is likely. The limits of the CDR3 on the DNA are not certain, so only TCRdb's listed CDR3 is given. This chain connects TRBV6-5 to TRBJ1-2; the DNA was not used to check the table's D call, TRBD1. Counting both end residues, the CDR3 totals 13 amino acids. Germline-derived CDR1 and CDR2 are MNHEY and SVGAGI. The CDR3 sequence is CASSYGDSRLHRE.

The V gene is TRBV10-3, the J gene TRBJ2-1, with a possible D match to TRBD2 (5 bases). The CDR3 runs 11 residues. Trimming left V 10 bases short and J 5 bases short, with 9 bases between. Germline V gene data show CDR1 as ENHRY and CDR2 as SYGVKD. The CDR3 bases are TGTGCCACTGGAGGAGACAATGAGCAGTTCTTC. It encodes CATGGDNEQFF.

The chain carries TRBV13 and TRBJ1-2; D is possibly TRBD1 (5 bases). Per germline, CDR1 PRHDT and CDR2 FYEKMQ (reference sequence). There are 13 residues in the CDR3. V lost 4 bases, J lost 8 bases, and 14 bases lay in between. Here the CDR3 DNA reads TGTGCCAGCAGCTCTGGGGCAGCTTGGGGCTACACCTTC. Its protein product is CASSSGAAWGYTF.

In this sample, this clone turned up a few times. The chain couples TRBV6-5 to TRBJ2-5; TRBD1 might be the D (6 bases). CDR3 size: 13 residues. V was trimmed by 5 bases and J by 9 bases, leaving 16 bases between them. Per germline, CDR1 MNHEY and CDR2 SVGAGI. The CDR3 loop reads CASSENRDRAQYF. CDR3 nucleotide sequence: TGTGCCAGCAGTGAAAACAGGGATCGGGCCCAGTACTTC.

CDR3 DNA: TGTGCCAGCAGCCCCGGACAGACAGGCACAGATACGCAGTATTTT. It specifies CASSPGQTGTDTQYF. V usage is TRBV27 and J usage is TRBJ2-3; possible D gene TRBD1, 6 bases. With 6 bases removed from V and 1 base from J, the gap between germline ends came to 14 bases. Germline-derived CDR1 and CDR2 are MNHEY and SMNVEV (reference sequence). This CDR3 has 15 amino acids.

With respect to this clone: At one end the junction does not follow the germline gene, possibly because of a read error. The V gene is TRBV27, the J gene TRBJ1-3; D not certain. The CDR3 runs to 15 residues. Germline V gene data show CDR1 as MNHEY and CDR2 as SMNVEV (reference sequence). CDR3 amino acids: CASSFAGIPGDTIYF. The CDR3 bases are TGTGCCAGCAGTTTTGCCGGGATTCCTGGAGACACCATATATTTT.

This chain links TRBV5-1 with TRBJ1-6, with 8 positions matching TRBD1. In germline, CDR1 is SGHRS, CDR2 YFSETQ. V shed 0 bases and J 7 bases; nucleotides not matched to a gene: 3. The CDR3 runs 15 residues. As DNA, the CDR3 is TGCGCCAGCAGCTTGGCCGCAGGGGGCAATTCACCCCTCCACTTT. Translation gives CASSLAAGGNSPLHF.

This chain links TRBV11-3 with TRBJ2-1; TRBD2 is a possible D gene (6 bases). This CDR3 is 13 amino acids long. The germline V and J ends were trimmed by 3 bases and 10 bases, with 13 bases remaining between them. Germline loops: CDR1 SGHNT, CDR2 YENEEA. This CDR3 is CASSFGGHGEQFF. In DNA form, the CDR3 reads TGTGCCAGCAGCTTCGGGGGTCATGGGGAGCAGTTCTTC.

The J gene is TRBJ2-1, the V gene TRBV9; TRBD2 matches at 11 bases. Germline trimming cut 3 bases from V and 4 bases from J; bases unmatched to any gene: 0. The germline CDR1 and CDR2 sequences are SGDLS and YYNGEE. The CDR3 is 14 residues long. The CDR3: CASSGTSGYNEQFF. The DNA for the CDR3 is TGTGCCAGCAGCGGGACTAGCGGGTACAATGAGCAGTTCTTC.

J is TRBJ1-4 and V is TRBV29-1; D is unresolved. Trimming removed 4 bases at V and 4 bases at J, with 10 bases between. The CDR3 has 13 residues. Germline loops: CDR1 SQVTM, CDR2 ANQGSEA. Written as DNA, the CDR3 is TGCAGCGTTGTCGGCAGGAATAATGAAAAACTGTTTTTT. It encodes CSVVGRNNEKLFF. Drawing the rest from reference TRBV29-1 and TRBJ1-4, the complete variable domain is SAVISQKPSRDICQRGTSLTIQCQVDSQVTMMFWYRQQPGQSLTLIATANQGSEATYESGFVIDKFPISRPNLTFSTLTVSNMSPEDSSIYLCSVVGRNNEKLFFGSGTQLSVL.

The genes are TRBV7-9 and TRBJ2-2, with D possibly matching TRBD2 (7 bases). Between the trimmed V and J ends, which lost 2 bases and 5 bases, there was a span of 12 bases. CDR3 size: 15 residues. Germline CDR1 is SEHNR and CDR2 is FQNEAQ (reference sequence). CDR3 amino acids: CASSLRGASTGELFF. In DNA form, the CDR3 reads TGTGCCAGCAGCTTACGGGGGGCAAGTACCGGGGAGCTGTTTTTT.